This entry lists 29 T cell receptor beta chains sequenced from one sample in a study of T cell changes during pregnancy in multiple sclerosis. Generated by immunoSEQ multiplex PCR, the TCRdb table keeps only in-frame clones and is missing some. Here the sample spans about 96,000 clones, roughly 92% being singletons. The starting material was peripheral blood, obtained in the first trimester of pregnancy. Receptors originate from a female donor with multiple sclerosis, enrolled in a pregnancy study.

The rearrangement links TRBV10-3 to TRBJ2-3, with D perhaps matching TRBD2 (6 bases). V lost 2 bases and J 2 bases, leaving 8 bases between the germline ends. CDR1 ENHRY and CDR2 SYGVKD come from the germline V gene. This CDR3 has 14 amino acids. CDR3 DNA sequence: TGTGCCATCAGTGAGGGGGGGACCACAGATACGCAGTATTTT. Translated, it gives CAISEGGTTDTQYF.

This chain joins TRBV9 and TRBJ1-4; 8 bases fit TRBD1. V lost 0 bases and J lost 0; bases outside the gene matches: 7. CDR1 is SGDLS, CDR2 YYNGEE, per germline. The CDR3 sequence is 18 residues long. CDR3 DNA: TGTGCCAGCAGCGTAGCCGCCGGGACAGGCCCAACTAATGAAAAACTGTTTTTT. This codes for CASSVAAGTGPTNEKLFF. The variable domain in full, with the rest retrieved from reference TRBV9 and TRBJ1-4, is DSGVTQTPKHLITATGQRVTLRCSPRSGDLSVYWYQQSLDQGLQFLIQYYNGEERAKGNILERFSAQQFPDLHSELNLSSLELGDSALYFCASSVAAGTGPTNEKLFFGSGTQLSVL.

V gene TRBV18 combines with J gene TRBJ2-2, with 10 bases that match TRBD2. The CDR3 sequence is 19 residues long. Germline loops: CDR1 KGHSH, CDR2 LQKENI. V shed 3 bases, J shed 0 bases, and the junction held 10 bases outside the gene matches. The DNA for the CDR3 is TGTGCCAGCTCACCCTCACCGACTAGCGGGTCGACGAACACCGGGGAGCTGTTTTTT. This sequence encodes CASSPSPTSGSTNTGELFF. Supplemented by reference TRBV18 and TRBJ2-2, the full variable domain reads NAGVMQNPRHLVRRRGQEARLRCSPMKGHSHVYWYRQLPEEGLKFMVYLQKENIIDESGMPKERFSAEFPKEGPSILRIQQVVRGDSAAYFCASSPSPTSGSTNTGELFFGEGSRLTVL.

The chain couples TRBV7-9 to TRBJ2-1, with 10 bases fitting TRBD2. Trimming removed 4 bases from V and 0 bases from J; junction bases left unmatched: 3. The CDR3 spans 16 residues. Germline V gives CDR1 SEHNR, CDR2 FQNEAQ (reference sequence). CDR3 loop: CASSSSSGSSYNEQFF. CDR3 sequence (DNA): TGTGCCAGCAGCTCCTCTAGCGGGAGCTCCTACAATGAGCAGTTCTTC. Supplemented by reference TRBV7-9 and TRBJ2-1, the full variable domain reads DTGVSQNPRHKITKRGQNVTFRCDPISEHNRLYWYRQTLGQGPEFLTYFQNEAQLEKSRLLSDRFSAERPKGSFSTLEIQRTEQGDSAMYLCASSSSSGSSYNEQFFGPGTRLTVL.

This rearrangement joins TRBV19 to TRBJ2-3; 12 positions match TRBD2. With 4 bases clipped from V and 2 bases from J, the junction kept 4 bases outside the gene matches. CDR1 and CDR2 (germline): LNHDA, SQIVND (reference sequence). This CDR3 spans 16 amino acids. DNA for the CDR3: TGTGCCAGTAGTAAGGGACTAGCGGGTTTCACAGATACGCAGTATTTT. Its translation: CASSKGLAGFTDTQYF.

The chain recombines TRBV19 with TRBJ2-7; 7 nucleotides align to TRBD1. The CDR3 extends over 16 amino acids. CDR1 is LNHDA, CDR2 SQIVND, per germline (reference sequence). V was clipped by 4 bases and J by 3 bases; unmatched bases: 12. The CDR3: CASSTLTGSGGYEQYF. The CDR3 DNA reads TGTGCCAGTAGTACTCTGACAGGGTCTGGGGGCTACGAGCAGTACTTC.

The gene calls are TRBV21-1 and TRBJ2-3; TRBD2, as called in the table, went unchecked against the DNA. TRBV21-1 is shown as a pseudogene. The CDR3 contains 17 residues. The CDR3 protein is CASSKVKGLAITDTQYF. The CDR3 nucleotides are TGTGCCAGCAGCAAAGTAAAAGGACTAGCAATCACAGATACGCAGTATTTT.

This clone was observed a single time. The J gene is TRBJ2-3, the V gene TRBV7-2; 13 bases fit TRBD2. Germline lookup yields CDR1 SGHTA and CDR2 FQGNSA. This CDR3 is 18 amino acids long. The junction had 8 bases not matched to a gene; V was cut back by 4 bases and J by 1 base. The CDR3 spells CASSSRLAGGLGTDTQYF. CDR3 DNA: TGTGCCAGCAGCTCCAGACTAGCGGGAGGATTGGGCACAGATACGCAGTATTTT. Combining the CDR3 with reference TRBV7-2 and TRBJ2-3 gives the whole variable domain GAGVSQSPSNKVTEKGKDVELRCDPISGHTALYWYRQSLGQGLEFLIYFQGNSAPDKSGLPSDRFSAERTGGSVSTLTIQRTQQEDSAVYLCASSSRLAGGLGTDTQYFGPGTRLTVL.

V gene TRBV7-8 combines with J gene TRBJ2-7; D unclear. The germline V gene has CDR1 SGHVS and CDR2 FQNEAQ. Trimming stripped 4 bases from V and 3 bases from J, with 7 bases between. The CDR3 is 12 amino acids. The CDR3 loop is CASSYTNYEQYF. CDR3 sequence (DNA): TGTGCCAGCAGCTATACAAACTACGAGCAGTACTTC.

V gene TRBV11-2 combines with J gene TRBJ2-1, with D possibly matching TRBD1 (5 bases). CDR1 is SGHAT and CDR2 is FQNNGV in the germline V gene. Between the trimmed V and J ends, which lost 5 bases and 10 bases, there was a span of 15 bases. This CDR3 region has 13 residues. In DNA, the CDR3 is TGTGCCAGCAGCGCCGGACAAGTGAGCGAGCAGTTCTTC. Residues: CASSAGQVSEQFF.

V gene TRBV25-1 combines with J gene TRBJ2-6; weak D call: TRBD2 (6 bases). The germline CDR1 and CDR2 sequences are MGHDK and SYGVNS. The CDR3 sequence is 16 residues long. V dropped 1 base and J dropped 1 base, with 8 bases sitting between them. As DNA, the CDR3 is TGTGCCAGCAGTGAATGGGGGGAGTCTGGGGCCAACGTCCTGACTTTC. Its translation is CASSEWGESGANVLTF.

The genes are TRBV27 and TRBJ1-5, with TRBD1 matching 7 bases. The V gene's germline CDR1 is MNHEY and CDR2 SMNVEV (reference sequence). Unmatched junction bases numbered 11, after V lost 8 bases and J lost 1 base. The CDR3 contains 16 residues. In nucleotides, the CDR3 is TGTGCCAGCCGGGACAGCGGGCTTGGCAGCAATCAGCCCCAGCATTTT. As protein: CASRDSGLGSNQPQHF.

The chain uses TRBV6-6 and TRBJ1-4; D is perhaps TRBD1 (6 bases). This CDR3 spans 14 amino acids. Trimming removed 0 bases from V and 8 bases from J, with 10 bases in between. Germline V gene data show CDR1 as MNHNY and CDR2 as SVGAGI (reference sequence). CDR3 in amino acids: CASSYSTGWEKLFF. CDR3 coding DNA: TGTGCCAGCAGTTACTCAACAGGGTGGGAAAAACTGTTTTTT.

The chain is built from TRBV6-1 and TRBJ2-7, with TRBD2 identical over 11 bases. Trimming cost V 8 bases and J 3 bases; bases outside gene matches: 6. CDR3 length: 14 amino acids. Germline V CDR1 and CDR2: MNHNS, SASEGT. The CDR3 nucleotides read TGTGCCAGCGGCAGACTAGCGGGGCACTACGAGCAGTACTTC. Amino acids: CASGRLAGHYEQYF.

V is TRBV19 and J is TRBJ2-7; D is undetermined. V lost 0 bases and J 4 bases, leaving 7 bases between the germline ends. Germline V gives CDR1 LNHDA, CDR2 SQIVND (reference sequence). This CDR3 comprises 13 residues. The CDR3 nucleotides are TGTGCCAGTAGTATAGATGCCAGGTACGAGCAGTACTTC. It encodes CASSIDARYEQYF.

The rearrangement links TRBV28 to TRBJ1-1, with D maybe TRBD1 (5 bases). The CDR3 length is 12 residues. Trimming removed 1 base at V and 11 bases at J, with 11 bases between. The V gene's germline CDR1 is MDHEN and CDR2 SYDVKM. The CDR3 spells CASSLYLGGAFF. In DNA form, the CDR3 reads TGTGCCAGCAGTTTATATCTGGGGGGTGCTTTCTTT. The entire variable domain, with the rest obtained from reference TRBV28 and TRBJ1-1, is as follows: DVKVTQSSRYLVKRTGEKVFLECVQDMDHENMFWYRQDPGLGLRLIYFSYDVKMKEKGDIPEGYSVSREKKERFSLILESASTNQTSMYLCASSLYLGGAFFGQGTRLTVV.

V gene TRBV5-1 combines with J gene TRBJ2-2; 8 bases map to TRBD1. Per the germline V gene, CDR1 is SGHRS and CDR2 is YFSETQ. After removal of 5 bases from V and 6 bases from J, the junction contained 6 bases not matched to a gene. The CDR3 runs to 14 residues. The CDR3 DNA reads TGCGCCAGCAGTTTGACAGGGGAGGCCGGGGAGCTGTTTTTT. The encoded protein is CASSLTGEAGELFF.

The chain employs TRBV5-1 and TRBJ2-5; 7 bases align to TRBD2. V gave up 4 bases and J gave up 4 bases; unmatched junction bases: 7. The CDR3 consists of 14 residues. Germline CDR1 is SGHRS and CDR2 is YFSETQ. In DNA form, the CDR3 reads TGCGCCAGCAGCCTGGGACTAACAATAGAGACCCAGTACTTC. Amino acids: CASSLGLTIETQYF.

This chain links TRBV10-3 with TRBJ1-3; 12 nucleotides align to TRBD1. Trimming removed 6 bases from V and 5 bases from J; junction bases left unmatched: 5. The germline V gene has CDR1 ENHRY and CDR2 SYGVKD. The CDR3 covers 15 residues. The CDR3 DNA reads as TGTGCCATCAGCGGGACAGGGGGCCTGAGAAACACCATATATTTT. This encodes CAISGTGGLRNTIYF.

The rearrangement links TRBV5-1 to TRBJ2-3; 11 bases align to TRBD2. Germline loops: CDR1 SGHRS, CDR2 YFSETQ. V shed 4 bases and J 4 bases; nucleotides not matched to a gene: 5. The CDR3 spans 15 residues. The DNA of the CDR3 is TGCGCCAGCAGCCGATCGGGACTAGCGGCAGATACGCAGTATTTT. Protein: CASSRSGLAADTQYF.

Turning to this clone: The junction departs from the called germline gene at one end, perhaps through a read error. The rearrangement links TRBV19 to TRBJ2-5; 9 nucleotides agree with TRBD2. Germline CDR1 and CDR2: LNHDA and SQIVND (reference sequence). This CDR3 is 14 amino acids long. This CDR3 reads CASKPGLASLQGNF. The CDR3 DNA follows: TGTGCCAGTAAGCCGGGACTAGCTTCTTTGCAAGGGAACTTC.

DNA for the CDR3: TGTGCCAGCCGACTAACCGGGACAGAGATCTACGAGCAGTACTTC. This codes for CASRLTGTEIYEQYF. The chain employs TRBV27 and TRBJ2-7; 7 bases map to TRBD1. This CDR3 spans 15 amino acids. After removal of 8 bases from V and 3 bases from J, the junction contained 13 bases not matched to a gene. Germline CDR1 reads MNHEY; CDR2 reads SMNVEV (reference sequence).

The chain is built from TRBV27 and TRBJ1-1, with D perhaps matching TRBD1 (5 bases). Germline loops: CDR1 MNHEY, CDR2 SMNVEV (reference sequence). This CDR3 region has 14 residues. V was pared by 5 bases and J by 5 bases, with 15 bases between. The DNA for the CDR3 is TGTGCCAGCAGTATAGGGACGGGAGGTACTGAAGCTTTCTTT. Protein: CASSIGTGGTEAFF.

The chain links TRBV25-1 to TRBJ2-1; no clear D. CDR3 length equals 15 residues. The V end was cut by 2 bases, the J end by 6 bases, with 14 bases between. Germline V CDR1 and CDR2: MGHDK, SYGVNS. The CDR3, as DNA: TGTGCCAGCAGTGAACCAGGTACGATGGGCAATGAGCAGTTCTTC. This sequence encodes CASSEPGTMGNEQFF.

This chain connects TRBV13 to TRBJ1-2, with 12 bases lining up with TRBD1. Germline trimming cut 4 bases from V and 7 bases from J; bases unmatched to any gene: 4. This CDR3 region has 14 residues. The V gene's germline CDR1 is PRHDT and CDR2 FYEKMQ (reference sequence). This CDR3 is CASSSGQGARGYTF. For the CDR3, the DNA is TGTGCCAGCAGCTCGGGACAGGGGGCTCGTGGCTACACCTTC.

This rearrangement joins TRBV19 to TRBJ2-1, with D possibly TRBD2 on 6 matching bases. Germline-derived CDR1 and CDR2 are LNHDA and SQIVND (reference sequence). The V end lost 6 bases, the J end lost 7 bases, and 19 bases lay between the germline ends. The CDR3 is 15 amino acids. CDR3 protein: CASRPGRSAGNEQFF. CDR3 DNA sequence: TGTGCCAGTAGACCCGGGCGATCGGCGGGGAATGAGCAGTTCTTC.

The J gene is TRBJ2-2, the V gene TRBV28, with D perhaps TRBD1 (5 bases). This CDR3 region has 15 residues. With 3 bases removed from V and 1 base from J, the gap between germline ends came to 9 bases. The germline V gene has CDR1 MDHEN and CDR2 SYDVKM. The CDR3 loop is CASSFRQLNTGELFF. The DNA for the CDR3 is TGTGCCAGCAGTTTCCGACAGCTGAACACCGGGGAGCTGTTTTTT.

This rearrangement joins TRBV6-1 to TRBJ1-5; 8 positions match TRBD1. The CDR3 has 15 amino acids. The trim removed 2 bases at V and 6 bases at J, leaving 6 bases unmatched. CDR1 MNHNS and CDR2 SASEGT come from the germline V gene. CDR3 amino acids: CASSEPTGGSQPQHF. The CDR3 region has the DNA TGTGCCAGCAGTGAACCTACAGGGGGGAGTCAGCCCCAGCATTTT.

V gene TRBV2 combines with J gene TRBJ2-3; TRBD1 matches at 8 bases. V was clipped by 4 bases and J by 0 bases; unmatched bases: 3. CDR3 length: 15 amino acids. The V gene's germline CDR1 is SNHLY and CDR2 FYNNEI. CDR3 protein: CASSATGDSTDTQYF. DNA of the CDR3: TGTGCCAGCAGTGCGACAGGGGACAGCACAGATACGCAGTATTTT.